Listed below are T cell receptor beta chains from one sample, sequenced in a study of cytomegalovirus exposure and HLA in healthy donors. Profiled with immunoSEQ multiplex PCR; TCRdb holds only in-frame clones, not every one. The sample consists of about 120,000 clones, roughly 89% of them appearing once. The sequencing sample was made of PBMCs. Source of these receptors: a woman younger than 30 in good health and CMV-seronegative. Both conserved end residues are part of each CDR3. A D gene is named only where the DNA matches it firmly. Size is stated for part of the rows, as once, few or many counts, or as a class when the clone is expanded.

CDR3 protein: CSVDEGDGGYTF
CDR3 DNA: TGCAGCGTTGACGAGGGGGATGGTGGCTACACCTTC
D gene: .
clone size: .
J gene: TRBJ1-2
V gene: TRBV29-1
CDR3 length: 12

CDR3 protein: CASRPWTGSGELFF
CDR3 DNA: TGTGCCAGCAGACCGTGGACAGGGTCCGGGGAGCTGTTTTTT
D gene: TRBD1
clone size: once
J gene: TRBJ2-2
V gene: TRBV5-4
CDR3 length: 14

CDR3 protein: CASSLGGQSDYEQYF
CDR3 DNA: TGTGCCAGCAGCCTAGGGGGACAGTCGGACTACGAGCAGTACTTC
D gene: TRBD1
clone size: .
J gene: TRBJ2-7
V gene: TRBV4-2
CDR3 length: 15

CDR3 protein: CASSRGASSGNTIYF
CDR3 DNA: TGTGCCAGCAGCCGTGGGGCGAGCTCTGGAAACACCATATATTTT
D gene: .
clone size: .
J gene: TRBJ1-3
V gene: TRBV11-3
CDR3 length: 15

CDR3 protein: CASRKGQGGNEQFF
CDR3 DNA: TGTGCCAGCAGGAAAGGACAGGGGGGAAATGAGCAGTTCTTC
D gene: TRBD1
clone size: .
J gene: TRBJ2-1
V gene: TRBV6-6
CDR3 length: 14

CDR3 protein: CASSFGWRENYGYTF
CDR3 DNA: TGTGCCAGCAGCTTTGGATGGAGGGAGAACTATGGCTACACCTTC
D gene: .
clone size: .
J gene: TRBJ1-2
V gene: TRBV5-4
CDR3 length: 15

CDR3 protein: CASSLPGYTDTQYF
CDR3 DNA: TGTGCCAGCAGTTTGCCAGGTTACACAGATACGCAGTATTTT
D gene: .
clone size: .
J gene: TRBJ2-3
V gene: TRBV27
CDR3 length: 14

CDR3 protein: CASSHPGLDYYYGYTF
CDR3 DNA: TGTGCCAGTAGTCATCCAGGGCTGGACTACTACTATGGCTACACCTTC
D gene: .
clone size: .
J gene: TRBJ1-2
V gene: TRBV19
CDR3 length: 16

CDR3 protein: CASSQDPGLGSTDTQYF
CDR3 DNA: TGCGCCAGCAGCCAAGATCCGGGACTGGGTAGCACAGATACGCAGTATTTT
D gene: .
clone size: .
J gene: TRBJ2-3
V gene: TRBV4-1
CDR3 length: 17

CDR3 protein: CASSLKSPEDSGNTIYF
CDR3 DNA: TGTGCCAGCAGTTTAAAATCCCCGGAGGACTCTGGAAACACCATATATTTT
D gene: .
clone size: .
J gene: TRBJ1-3
V gene: TRBV27
CDR3 length: 17

CDR3 protein: CASSLRIASSGNTIYF
CDR3 DNA: TGTGCCAGCAGCTTACGTATCGCGTCATCTGGAAACACCATATATTTT
D gene: .
clone size: .
J gene: TRBJ1-3
V gene: TRBV7-9
CDR3 length: 16

CDR3 protein: CATKGEYEQYF
CDR3 DNA: TGTGCCACTAAGGGAGAATACGAGCAGTACTTC
D gene: .
clone size: .
J gene: TRBJ2-7
V gene: TRBV2
CDR3 length: 11

CDR3 protein: CASTPFGGSGINADEQFF
CDR3 DNA: TGTGCCAGCACCCCTTTTGGGGGTAGCGGGATCAACGCCGATGAGCAGTTCTTC
D gene: TRBD2
clone size: .
J gene: TRBJ2-1
V gene: TRBV28
CDR3 length: 18

CDR3 protein: CASSEGFQAYTDTQYF
CDR3 DNA: TGTGCCAGCAGTGAGGGTTTTCAGGCTTACACAGATACGCAGTATTTT
D gene: .
clone size: .
J gene: TRBJ2-3
V gene: TRBV25-1
CDR3 length: 16

CDR3 protein: CASRTDRGTYNEQFF
CDR3 DNA: TGTGCCAGCAGGACTGACAGGGGGACCTACAATGAGCAGTTCTTC
D gene: TRBD1
clone size: .
J gene: TRBJ2-1
V gene: TRBV2
CDR3 length: 15

CDR3 protein: CSVDSGGETQYF
CDR3 DNA: TGCAGCGTTGACTCCGGGGGAGAGACCCAGTACTTC
D gene: .
clone size: .
J gene: TRBJ2-5
V gene: TRBV29-1
CDR3 length: 12

CDR3 protein: CASRGMVRQGNQPQHF
CDR3 DNA: TGTGCCAGCAGGGGGATGGTCAGACAGGGGAACCAGCCCCAGCATTTT
D gene: .
clone size: .
J gene: TRBJ1-5
V gene: TRBV21-1
CDR3 length: 16

CDR3 protein: CASSYGAGDYYEQYF
CDR3 DNA: TGTGCCAGCAGTTACGGTGCGGGGGATTACTACGAGCAGTACTTC
D gene: TRBD2
clone size: .
J gene: TRBJ2-7
V gene: TRBV6-5
CDR3 length: 15

CDR3 protein: CASSPRGQNHQSTNEKLFF
CDR3 DNA: TGTGCCAGCAGCCCCAGGGGACAGAATCACCAATCAACTAATGAAAAACTGTTTTTT
D gene: TRBD1
clone size: .
J gene: TRBJ1-4
V gene: TRBV7-9
CDR3 length: 19

CDR3 protein: CASSMGRTGNRGYTF
CDR3 DNA: TGTGCCAGTAGTATGGGGCGGACAGGGAATCGAGGCTACACCTTC
D gene: TRBD1
clone size: .
J gene: TRBJ1-2
V gene: TRBV19
CDR3 length: 15

CDR3 protein: CASTLPGTGDFYGYTF
CDR3 DNA: TGTGCCAGTACCCTCCCTGGGACAGGGGACTTCTATGGCTACACCTTC
D gene: TRBD1
clone size: once
J gene: TRBJ1-2
V gene: TRBV19
CDR3 length: 16

CDR3 protein: CASSLGWRTSGLYEQYF
CDR3 DNA: TGTGCCAGCAGCTTAGGGTGGAGGACTAGCGGACTCTACGAGCAGTACTTC
D gene: TRBD2
clone size: .
J gene: TRBJ2-7
V gene: TRBV11-3
CDR3 length: 17

CDR3 protein: CASTGSYEQYF
CDR3 DNA: TGTGCCAGCACGGGCTCCTACGAGCAGTACTTC
D gene: .
clone size: .
J gene: TRBJ2-7
V gene: TRBV28
CDR3 length: 11

CDR3 protein: CASSLDFTDTQYF
CDR3 DNA: TGTGCCAGCAGCCTGGACTTCACAGATACGCAGTATTTT
D gene: .
clone size: .
J gene: TRBJ2-3
V gene: TRBV6-5
CDR3 length: 13

CDR3 protein: CASSLVIAGPYNEQFF
CDR3 DNA: TGTGCCAGCAGCTTGGTTATAGCGGGTCCCTACAATGAGCAGTTCTTC
D gene: TRBD2
clone size: .
J gene: TRBJ2-1
V gene: TRBV11-3
CDR3 length: 16

CDR3 protein: CASSWTGAYEQYF
CDR3 DNA: TGTGCCAGCAGCTGGACAGGGGCCTACGAGCAGTACTTC
D gene: TRBD1
clone size: .
J gene: TRBJ2-7
V gene: TRBV7-6
CDR3 length: 13

CDR3 protein: CSVQDINYGYTF
CDR3 DNA: TGCAGCGTCCAGGACATTAACTATGGCTACACCTTC
D gene: .
clone size: .
J gene: TRBJ1-2
V gene: TRBV29-1
CDR3 length: 12

CDR3 protein: CASSLVGGGDLETQYF
CDR3 DNA: TGTGCCAGCAGCTTGGTAGGAGGGGGCGATTTAGAGACCCAGTACTTC
D gene: .
clone size: .
J gene: TRBJ2-5
V gene: TRBV5-6
CDR3 length: 16

CDR3 protein: CASLGLAEYTGELFF
CDR3 DNA: TGTGCCAGCTTGGGACTAGCGGAATACACCGGGGAGCTGTTTTTT
D gene: TRBD2
clone size: .
J gene: TRBJ2-2
V gene: TRBV7-9
CDR3 length: 15

CDR3 protein: CASSSGGQGSYEQYF
CDR3 DNA: TGTGCCAGCAGCTCGGGGGGACAGGGATCCTACGAGCAGTACTTC
D gene: TRBD1
clone size: .
J gene: TRBJ2-7
V gene: TRBV28
CDR3 length: 15

CDR3 protein: CASSLALGTGPSETQYF
CDR3 DNA: TGTGCCAGCAGCTTAGCGCTGGGGACAGGGCCTTCAGAGACCCAGTACTTC
D gene: TRBD1
clone size: .
J gene: TRBJ2-5
V gene: TRBV7-9
CDR3 length: 17

CDR3 protein: CASGLAQGDSLYGYTF
CDR3 DNA: TGTGCTAGTGGTTTGGCTCAAGGGGACAGCCTCTATGGCTACACCTTC
D gene: TRBD1
clone size: .
J gene: TRBJ1-2
V gene: TRBV12-5
CDR3 length: 16

CDR3 protein: CASSDRQGVYEQYF
CDR3 DNA: TGTGCCAGCAGTGACCGACAGGGTGTCTACGAGCAGTACTTC
D gene: TRBD1
clone size: .
J gene: TRBJ2-7
V gene: TRBV27
CDR3 length: 14

CDR3 protein: CASSFLLEREYNEQFF
CDR3 DNA: TGTGCCAGCAGTTTCCTGCTGGAGCGGGAGTACAATGAGCAGTTCTTC
D gene: TRBD2
clone size: .
J gene: TRBJ2-1
V gene: TRBV27
CDR3 length: 16

CDR3 protein: CASSPAAVGYEQYF
CDR3 DNA: TGTGCCAGCAGCCCGGCGGCGGTGGGCTACGAGCAGTACTTC
D gene: .
clone size: .
J gene: TRBJ2-7
V gene: TRBV9
CDR3 length: 14

CDR3 protein: CASSLGRVYEQFF
CDR3 DNA: TGTGCCAGCAGCCTGGGGAGGGTATATGAGCAGTTCTTC
D gene: TRBD2
clone size: .
J gene: TRBJ2-1
V gene: TRBV5-6
CDR3 length: 13

CDR3 protein: CASSSSPNQPQHF
CDR3 DNA: TGTGCCAGCAGCTCGAGCCCCAATCAGCCCCAGCATTTT
D gene: .
clone size: .
J gene: TRBJ1-5
V gene: TRBV5-6
CDR3 length: 13

CDR3 protein: CASSWGGSYNEQFF
CDR3 DNA: TGCGCCAGCAGCTGGGGGGGCTCCTACAATGAGCAGTTCTTC
D gene: TRBD2
clone size: .
J gene: TRBJ2-1
V gene: TRBV5-1
CDR3 length: 14

CDR3 protein: CASSLIGTGRRPQHF
CDR3 DNA: TGTGCCAGCAGTTTAATAGGGACAGGCCGGCGGCCCCAGCATTTT
D gene: TRBD1
clone size: once
J gene: TRBJ1-5
V gene: TRBV28
CDR3 length: 15

CDR3 protein: CASSSVPRATEAFF
CDR3 DNA: TGTGCCAGCAGCTCAGTTCCGCGGGCCACTGAAGCTTTCTTT
D gene: .
clone size: once
J gene: TRBJ1-1
V gene: TRBV5-4
CDR3 length: 14

CDR3 protein: CASSLYRVNQRYTF
CDR3 DNA: TGTGCCAGCAGTTTATACAGGGTGAACCAAAGGTACACCTTC
D gene: .
clone size: .
J gene: TRBJ1-2
V gene: TRBV27
CDR3 length: 14

CDR3 protein: CASSLAGRSNEKLFF
CDR3 DNA: TGTGCCAGCAGTTTAGCGGGACGGTCTAATGAAAAACTGTTTTTT
D gene: .
clone size: .
J gene: TRBJ1-4
V gene: TRBV28
CDR3 length: 15

CDR3 protein: CASSLSGKGTGDYYEQYF
CDR3 DNA: TGTGCCAGCAGTTTATCGGGAAAAGGGACAGGGGACTACTACGAGCAGTACTTC
D gene: TRBD1
clone size: once
J gene: TRBJ2-7
V gene: TRBV27
CDR3 length: 18

CDR3 protein: CASSPWAGGHTEAFF
CDR3 DNA: TGTGCCAGCAGCCCCTGGGCAGGGGGGCACACTGAAGCTTTCTTT
D gene: TRBD1
clone size: .
J gene: TRBJ1-1
V gene: TRBV27
CDR3 length: 15

CDR3 protein: CASSPTSGSSYEQYF
CDR3 DNA: TGTGCCAGCAGCCCTACTAGCGGGAGCTCCTACGAGCAGTACTTC
D gene: TRBD2
clone size: .
J gene: TRBJ2-7
V gene: TRBV11-2
CDR3 length: 15

CDR3 protein: CASSGGASDEQFF
CDR3 DNA: TGTGCCAGCAGCGGTGGTGCGAGCGATGAGCAGTTCTTC
D gene: .
clone size: .
J gene: TRBJ2-1
V gene: TRBV9
CDR3 length: 13

CDR3 protein: CASSLVRGRARNEQFF
CDR3 DNA: TGTGCCAGCAGCTTGGTTCGGGGGAGGGCTCGTAATGAGCAGTTCTTC
D gene: TRBD2
clone size: .
J gene: TRBJ2-1
V gene: TRBV5-4
CDR3 length: 16

CDR3 protein: CASSLDGRPYEQYF
CDR3 DNA: TGTGCCAGCAGCTTGGATGGCAGGCCCTACGAGCAGTACTTC
D gene: .
clone size: .
J gene: TRBJ2-7
V gene: TRBV5-5
CDR3 length: 14

CDR3 protein: CASSPRQGETLFYGYTF
CDR3 DNA: TGTGCCAGCAGCCCTAGACAGGGGGAGACCCTTTTCTATGGCTACACCTTC
D gene: TRBD1
clone size: .
J gene: TRBJ1-2
V gene: TRBV11-3
CDR3 length: 17

CDR3 protein: CASSLEGRGHPYEQYF
CDR3 DNA: TGTGCCAGCAGCTTAGAAGGCCGGGGACACCCCTACGAGCAGTACTTC
D gene: .
clone size: .
J gene: TRBJ2-7
V gene: TRBV7-6
CDR3 length: 16

CDR3 protein: CASSFILGGSLNEQFF
CDR3 DNA: TGTGCCAGCAGTTTTATTCTGGGAGGGAGTCTAAATGAGCAGTTCTTC
D gene: TRBD2
clone size: .
J gene: TRBJ2-1
V gene: TRBV27
CDR3 length: 16

CDR3 protein: CASSQRGSTDTQYF
CDR3 DNA: TGTGCCAGCAGCCAGCGCGGGAGCACAGATACGCAGTATTTT
D gene: .
clone size: .
J gene: TRBJ2-3
V gene: TRBV11-3
CDR3 length: 14

CDR3 protein: CASSLSGSGNEQYF
CDR3 DNA: TGCGCCAGCAGCTTGAGCGGGAGTGGGAACGAGCAGTACTTC
D gene: TRBD2
clone size: .
J gene: TRBJ2-7
V gene: TRBV5-1
CDR3 length: 14

CDR3 protein: CASSLERLRDTEAFF
CDR3 DNA: TGTGCCAGCAGCTTAGAGAGACTCCGGGACACTGAAGCTTTCTTT
D gene: .
clone size: .
J gene: TRBJ1-1
V gene: TRBV7-9
CDR3 length: 15

CDR3 protein: CASSPGTSGRSSYEQYF
CDR3 DNA: TGTGCCAGCAGCCCCGGGACTAGCGGGAGGTCCTCCTACGAGCAGTACTTC
D gene: TRBD2
clone size: once
J gene: TRBJ2-7
V gene: TRBV14
CDR3 length: 17

CDR3 protein: CASSLGTSVYQETQYF
CDR3 DNA: TGCGCCAGCAGCTTGGGGACTAGCGTATACCAAGAGACCCAGTACTTC
D gene: TRBD2
clone size: .
J gene: TRBJ2-5
V gene: TRBV5-1
CDR3 length: 16

CDR3 protein: CASSLALDQPQHF
CDR3 DNA: TGTGCCAGCAGCTTGGCTCTCGATCAGCCCCAGCATTTT
D gene: .
clone size: .
J gene: TRBJ1-5
V gene: TRBV5-4
CDR3 length: 13

CDR3 protein: CASSATSYMAYEQYF
CDR3 DNA: TGTGCCAGCAGTGCCACTAGTTATATGGCCTACGAGCAGTACTTC
D gene: .
clone size: .
J gene: TRBJ2-7
V gene: TRBV6-1
CDR3 length: 15

CDR3 protein: CASSFYLGQAIINTGELFF
CDR3 DNA: TGTGCCAGCAGCTTTTATTTGGGCCAGGCAATTATAAACACCGGGGAGCTGTTTTTT
D gene: .
clone size: once
J gene: TRBJ2-2
V gene: TRBV5-5
CDR3 length: 19

CDR3 protein: CASSGQGEESYEQYF
CDR3 DNA: TGTGCCAGCAGCGGACAGGGGGAAGAATCCTACGAGCAGTACTTC
D gene: TRBD1
clone size: .
J gene: TRBJ2-7
V gene: TRBV9
CDR3 length: 15